This T cell receptor (beta chain) originates from a study of graft-versus-host responses after intestinal transplantation. Overall study: Each transplant was multivisceral, liver-intestinal, or isolated intestinal.

Using immunoSEQ multiplex PCR, the repertoire was profiled, and TCRdb retains in-frame clones only, with some absent. The sample consists of tens of thousands of clones, approximately 94% of them appearing once. Germline assignment: CDR1 MNHEY and CDR2 SMNVEV (reference sequence). V shed 7 bases, J shed 3 bases, and the junction held 12 bases outside the gene matches. The CDR3 loop spans 16 amino acids. This receptor was obtained from a human patient who received an intestinal transplant, so some T cells may come from the graft donor. The chain joins TRBV27 to TRBJ2-3, with 8 nucleotides matching TRBD2. The material sequenced was PBMCs, taken 156 days after intestinal transplant. For the CDR3, the DNA is TGTGCCAGCATACCCGGTGTAGCGGGGCTAACAGATACGCAGTATTTT. It encodes CASIPGVAGLTDTQYF.